This T cell receptor beta chain comes out of a study of CD8 T cells in ankylosing spondylitis. Making use of molecular barcodes, quantitative 5'-RACE generated TCR beta libraries. TCRdb ran MiXCR on the 5' RACE reads and lists one entry per CDR3 protein. The sample lists some 800,000 distinct CDR3 sequences, about 10% occurring once. Germline CDR1 reads SGHTA; CDR2 reads FQGNSA. V was pared by 6 bases and J by 1 base, with 12 bases between. This CDR3 spans 14 amino acids. This clonotype was detected ten times or more. Its cognate antigen is unknown. Findings of the study overall: Both synovial fluid and blood in reactive arthritis had previously been reported to carry some motif variants. Typical of ankylosing spondylitis blood, it appeared, was a TCR beta motif of eight highly homologous variants.

The sequencing input was blood, either unsorted or a sorted T cell fraction (not recorded which). The chain has TRBV7-2 and TRBJ2-5; D remains ambiguous. This sequence was found in a male donor with ankylosing spondylitis. The CDR3 spells CASSPSRAQETQYF. CDR3 in DNA: TGTGCCAGCAGTCCCTCTAGGGCCCAAGAGACCCAGTACTTC. Full variable domain (missing parts from reference TRBV7-2 and TRBJ2-5): GAGVSQSPSNKVTEKGKDVELRCDPISGHTALYWYRQSLGQGLEFLIYFQGNSAPDKSGLPSDRFSAERTGGSVSTLTIQRTQQEDSAVYLCASSPSRAQETQYFGPGTRLLVL.